This is a list of T cell receptor beta chains from one sample in a study of blood T cell repertoires in COVID-19. The protocol was immunoSEQ multiplex PCR, while the TCRdb copy is restricted to in-frame clones and leaves out a portion. The sample has hundreds of thousands of clones; over 75% are singletons. Sequenced sample: peripheral blood. These receptors originate from a woman aged 55-69 years with acute or convalescent COVID-19. CDR3s include the opening cysteine and the closing phenylalanine or tryptophan.

TRBJ2-5	TRBV5-5	CASSPVTGEETQYF
TRBJ1-1	TRBV10-3	CAISESDSPRTEAFF
TRBJ2-7	TRBV12-5	CASAGQSYEQYF
TRBJ2-7	TRBV15	CATSRDELAGAGYEQYF
TRBJ1-4	TRBV7-2	CASSLGPLTGGEKLFF
TRBJ1-6	TRBV27	CASSSQYNSPLHF
TRBJ1-3	TRBV5-1	CASSPGGHIGNTIYF
TRBJ1-1	TRBV5-6	CASSLDGGAFF
TRBJ2-2	TRBV9	CASSIRAGGPVDGELFF
TRBJ1-5	TRBV28	CASSPDRAYSNQPQHF
TRBJ1-6	TRBV12-3/TRBV12-4	CASSSLRLHPLHF
TRBJ1-1	TRBV27	CASSPGPVPKAEAFF
TRBJ1-1	TRBV5-1	CASRNGQGVNTEAFF
TRBJ2-7	TRBV19	CASSLSTRGRSYEQYF
TRBJ1-1	TRBV2	CASLGDRVIITEAFF
TRBJ2-5	TRBV6-1	CASSALTRTATQETQYF
TRBJ1-1	TRBV5-4	CASSSDLGGTLNTEAFF
TRBJ1-1	TRBV19	CASSSQASREAFF
TRBJ2-7	TRBV5-4	CASSSGQPPSYEQYF
TRBJ1-2	TRBV11-2	CASNPGVNYGYTF
TRBJ2-3	TRBV11-2	CASSFGSGPDTQYF
TRBJ1-5	TRBV4-2	CASSQLQGAGNQPQHF
TRBJ2-2	TRBV27	CASSPLVAGGGTGELFF
TRBJ1-6	TRBV7-9	CASSLETGSSPLHF